This passage covers 8 T cell receptor beta chains from one sample sequenced in a study of blood T cell repertoires in COVID-19. Repertoires were generated with immunoSEQ multiplex PCR, while TCRdb's copy carries only in-frame clones and drops some. The sample includes approximately 150,000 clones, over 60% seen only once; the top ten take roughly 17%. The specimen was peripheral blood. The receptors shown here come from a man aged 50-59 years with acute or convalescent COVID-19.

This clone was detected only a few times. The chain combines TRBV11-1 with TRBJ2-7; D gene unclear. The CDR3 totals 13 residues. V shed 4 bases and J shed 2 bases, with 9 bases lying between them. In germline, CDR1 is SGHAT, CDR2 FQDESV (reference sequence). The CDR3 DNA sequence: TGTGCCAGCAGCTCCCTCGCGGCCTACGAGCAGTACTTC. This gives the protein CASSSLAAYEQYF.

This chain connects TRBV4-1 to TRBJ2-1; possibly TRBD1 for D (7 bases). The germline gives CDR1 MGHRA, CDR2 YSYEKL. The CDR3 is made up of 14 amino acids. V was shortened by 1 base and J by 9 bases, with 13 bases between the two germline ends. CDR3 protein: CASSQVPGGGEQFF. The CDR3 DNA follows: TGCGCCAGCAGCCAAGTCCCAGGGGGAGGTGAGCAGTTCTTC.

V gene TRBV2 combines with J gene TRBJ1-2; 7 nucleotides line up with TRBD1. The germline V gene encodes CDR1 SNHLY and CDR2 FYNNEI. This CDR3 has 14 amino acids. V trimming: 3 bases; J trimming: 3 bases; junction bases outside the gene matches: 4. The CDR3 spells CASSEGTAYYGYTF. The DNA for the CDR3 is TGTGCCAGCAGTGAGGGGACAGCCTACTATGGCTACACCTTC.

The chain joins TRBV5-6 to TRBJ2-5, with a tentative D call TRBD2 (5 bases). Germline CDR1 is SGHDT and CDR2 is YYEEEE. V was shortened by 1 base and J by 4 bases, with 8 bases between the two germline ends. The CDR3 is 13 amino acids. Written as DNA, the CDR3 is TGTGCCAGCAGCTTGAGAGGGCGAGAGACCCAGTACTTC. Translation gives CASSLRGRETQYF.

The rearrangement joins TRBV21-1 to TRBJ2-3; the D call of TRBD2 is as the table states it, not checked on the DNA. TRBV21-1 is a pseudogene segment. The CDR3 spans 18 residues. CDR3 protein: CASSNRLAGAISTDTQYF. In nucleotides, the CDR3 is TGTGCCAGCAGCAACCGACTAGCGGGGGCAATTAGCACAGATACGCAGTATTTT.

The chain is built from TRBV4-1 and TRBJ2-3, with 8 bases matching TRBD2. The V gene's germline CDR1 is MGHRA and CDR2 YSYEKL. The length of the CDR3 is 16 residues. The V segment lost 3 bases and the J segment 2 bases; nucleotides outside the gene matches: 7. The CDR3 is CASSQVGAGATDTQYF. CDR3 in DNA: TGCGCCAGCAGCCAGGTTGGAGCGGGGGCCACAGATACGCAGTATTTT.

This chain joins TRBV11-1 and TRBJ2-1; TRBD1 is a possible D gene (5 bases). The length of the CDR3 is 15 residues. Germline CDR1 is SGHAT and CDR2 is FQDESV (reference sequence). Trimming took off 1 base at V and 3 bases at J, with 10 bases between the two ends. The CDR3 nucleotides read TGTGCCAGCAGCTTAGGTCGGACAATCTACAATGAGCAGTTCTTC. Translating gives CASSLGRTIYNEQFF.

The chain recombines TRBV2 with TRBJ2-3; the match to TRBD1 covers 8 bases. Germline-derived CDR1 and CDR2 are SNHLY and FYNNEI. The CDR3 has 14 residues. The ends lost 6 bases at V and 4 bases at J; junction bases unmatched: 6. This chain's CDR3 is CASSAQGAPDTQYF. The DNA of the CDR3 is TGTGCCAGCAGCGCCCAGGGGGCTCCAGATACGCAGTATTTT. Based on the CDR3 plus reference TRBV2 and TRBJ2-3, the full variable domain is EPEVTQTPSHQVTQMGQEVILRCVPISNHLYFYWYRQILGQKVEFLVSFYNNEISEKSEIFDDQFSVERPDGSNFTLKIRSTKLEDSAMYFCASSAQGAPDTQYFGPGTRLTVL.